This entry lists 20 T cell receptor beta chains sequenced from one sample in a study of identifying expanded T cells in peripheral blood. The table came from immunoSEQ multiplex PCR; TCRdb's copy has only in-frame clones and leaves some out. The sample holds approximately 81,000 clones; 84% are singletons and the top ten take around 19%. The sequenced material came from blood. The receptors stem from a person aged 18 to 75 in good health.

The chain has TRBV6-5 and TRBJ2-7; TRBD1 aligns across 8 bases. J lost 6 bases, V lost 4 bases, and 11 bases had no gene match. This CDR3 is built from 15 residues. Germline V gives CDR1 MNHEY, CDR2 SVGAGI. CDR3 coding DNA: TGTGCCAGCAGTTTCGGGGGCAGGGGGCAAGGCGAGCAGTACTTC. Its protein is CASSFGGRGQGEQYF.

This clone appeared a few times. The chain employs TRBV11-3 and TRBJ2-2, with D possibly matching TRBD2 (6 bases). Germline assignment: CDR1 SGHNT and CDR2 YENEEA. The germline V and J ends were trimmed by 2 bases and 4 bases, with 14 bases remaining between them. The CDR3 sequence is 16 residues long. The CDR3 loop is CASSLSGVGVTGELFF. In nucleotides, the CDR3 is TGTGCCAGCAGCTTATCGGGGGTCGGGGTCACCGGGGAGCTGTTTTTT.

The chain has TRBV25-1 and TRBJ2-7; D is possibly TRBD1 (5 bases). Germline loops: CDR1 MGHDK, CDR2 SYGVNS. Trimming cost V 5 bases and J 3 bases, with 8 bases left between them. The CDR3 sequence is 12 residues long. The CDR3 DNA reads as TGTGCCAGCAGTAAGGGGTTCTACGAGCAGTACTTC. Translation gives CASSKGFYEQYF.

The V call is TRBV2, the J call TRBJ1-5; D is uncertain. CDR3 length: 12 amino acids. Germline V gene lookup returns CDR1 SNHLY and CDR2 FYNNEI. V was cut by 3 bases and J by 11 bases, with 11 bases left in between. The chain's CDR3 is CASSDSKETQHF. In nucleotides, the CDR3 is TGTGCCAGCAGTGACTCAAAAGAGACCCAGCATTTT.

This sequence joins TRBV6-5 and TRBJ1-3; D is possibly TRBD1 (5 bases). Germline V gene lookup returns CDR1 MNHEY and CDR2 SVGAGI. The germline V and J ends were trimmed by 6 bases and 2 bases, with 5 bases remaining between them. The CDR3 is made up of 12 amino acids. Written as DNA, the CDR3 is TGTGCCAGCAGGACAGCTGGAAACACCATATATTTT. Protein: CASRTAGNTIYF.

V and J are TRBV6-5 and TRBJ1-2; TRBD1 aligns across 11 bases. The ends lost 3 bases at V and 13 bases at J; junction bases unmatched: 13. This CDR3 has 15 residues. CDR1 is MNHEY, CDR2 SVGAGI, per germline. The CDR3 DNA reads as TGTGCCAGCAGTTATATGGGACAGGGGGAGGCCGGGAGCACCTTC. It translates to CASSYMGQGEAGSTF.

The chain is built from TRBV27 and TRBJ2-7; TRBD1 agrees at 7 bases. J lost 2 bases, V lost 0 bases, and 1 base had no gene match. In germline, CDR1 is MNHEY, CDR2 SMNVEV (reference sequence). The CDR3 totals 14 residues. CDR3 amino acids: CASSLSTGTYEQYF. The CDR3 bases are TGTGCCAGCAGTTTATCGACAGGGACCTACGAGCAGTACTTC.

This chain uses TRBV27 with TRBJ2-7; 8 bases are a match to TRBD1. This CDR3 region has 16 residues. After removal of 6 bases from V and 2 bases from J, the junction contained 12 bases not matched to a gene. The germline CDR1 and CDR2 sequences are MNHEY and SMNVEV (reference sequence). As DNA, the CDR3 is TGTGCCAGCAGAGGGGGACCGGGACAGGCAACCTACGAGCAGTACTTC. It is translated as CASRGGPGQATYEQYF.

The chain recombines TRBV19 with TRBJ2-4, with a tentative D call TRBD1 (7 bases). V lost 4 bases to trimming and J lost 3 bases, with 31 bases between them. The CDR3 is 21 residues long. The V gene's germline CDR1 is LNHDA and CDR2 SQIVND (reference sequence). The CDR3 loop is CASSRDGAGQRSPLGKNIQYF. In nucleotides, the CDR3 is TGTGCCAGTAGTAGGGACGGGGCGGGACAGCGTTCCCCCTTAGGCAAAAACATTCAGTACTTC.

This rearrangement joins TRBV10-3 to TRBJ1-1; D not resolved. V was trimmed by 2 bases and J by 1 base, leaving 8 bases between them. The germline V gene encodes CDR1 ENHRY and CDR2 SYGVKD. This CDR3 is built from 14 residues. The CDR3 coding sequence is TGTGCCATCAGTGAGAGAGTTACGAACACTGAAGCTTTCTTT. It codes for CAISERVTNTEAFF.

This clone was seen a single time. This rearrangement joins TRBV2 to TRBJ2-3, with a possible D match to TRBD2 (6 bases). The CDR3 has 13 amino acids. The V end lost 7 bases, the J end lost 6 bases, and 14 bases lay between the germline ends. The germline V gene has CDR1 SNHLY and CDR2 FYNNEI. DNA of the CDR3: TGTGCCAGCACCTCTCGGGAGTCCGATACGCAGTATTTT. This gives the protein CASTSRESDTQYF.

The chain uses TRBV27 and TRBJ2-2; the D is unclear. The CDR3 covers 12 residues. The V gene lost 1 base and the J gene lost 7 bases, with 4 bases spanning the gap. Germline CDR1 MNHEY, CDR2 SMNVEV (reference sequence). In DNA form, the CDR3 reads TGTGCCAGCAGTTTATATGGCGGGGAGCTGTTTTTT. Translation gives CASSLYGGELFF.

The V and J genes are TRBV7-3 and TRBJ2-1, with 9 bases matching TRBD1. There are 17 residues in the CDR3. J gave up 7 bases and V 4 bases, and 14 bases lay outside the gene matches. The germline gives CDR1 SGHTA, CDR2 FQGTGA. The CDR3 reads CASSWGRDRALANEQFF. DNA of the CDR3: TGTGCCAGCAGCTGGGGCCGGGACAGGGCTTTAGCGAATGAGCAGTTCTTC.

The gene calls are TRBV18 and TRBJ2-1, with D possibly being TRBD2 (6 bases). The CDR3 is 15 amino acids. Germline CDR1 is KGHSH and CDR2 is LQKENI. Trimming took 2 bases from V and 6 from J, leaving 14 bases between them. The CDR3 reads CASSPSQVSGNEQFF. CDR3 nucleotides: TGTGCCAGCTCACCAAGTCAGGTTAGCGGCAATGAGCAGTTCTTC.

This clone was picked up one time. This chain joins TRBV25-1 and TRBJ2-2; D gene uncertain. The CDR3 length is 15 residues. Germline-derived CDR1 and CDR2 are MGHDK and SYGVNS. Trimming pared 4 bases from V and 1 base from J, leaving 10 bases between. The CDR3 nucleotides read TGTGCCAGCAGTGGCAAAAACAGGAACACCGGGGAGCTGTTTTTT. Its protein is CASSGKNRNTGELFF.

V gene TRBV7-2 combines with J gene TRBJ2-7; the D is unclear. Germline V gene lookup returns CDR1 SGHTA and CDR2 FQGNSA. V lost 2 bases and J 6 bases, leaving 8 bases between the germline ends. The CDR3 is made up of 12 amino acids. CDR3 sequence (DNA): TGTGCCAGCAGCTTACTAGGGTTCGAGCAGTACTTC. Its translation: CASSLLGFEQYF.

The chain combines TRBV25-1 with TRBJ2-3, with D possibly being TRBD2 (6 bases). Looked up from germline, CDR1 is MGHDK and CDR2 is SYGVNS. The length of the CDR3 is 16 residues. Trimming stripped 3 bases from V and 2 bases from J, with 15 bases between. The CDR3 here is CASSDGGYRFTDTQYF. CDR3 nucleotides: TGTGCCAGCAGTGATGGGGGGTATCGTTTCACAGATACGCAGTATTTT.

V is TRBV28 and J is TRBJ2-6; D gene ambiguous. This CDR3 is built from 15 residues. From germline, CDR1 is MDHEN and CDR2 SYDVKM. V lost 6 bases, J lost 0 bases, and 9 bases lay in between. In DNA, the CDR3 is TGTGCCAGCAGACGAACTATCTCTGGGGCCAACGTCCTGACTTTC. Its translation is CASRRTISGANVLTF.

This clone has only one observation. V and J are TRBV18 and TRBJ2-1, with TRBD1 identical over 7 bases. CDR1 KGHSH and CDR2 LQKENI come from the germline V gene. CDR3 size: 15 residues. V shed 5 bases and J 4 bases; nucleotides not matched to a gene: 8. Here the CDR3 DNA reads TGTGCCAGCTCAGAGTCCGGGACAGAATACAATGAGCAGTTCTTC. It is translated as CASSESGTEYNEQFF.

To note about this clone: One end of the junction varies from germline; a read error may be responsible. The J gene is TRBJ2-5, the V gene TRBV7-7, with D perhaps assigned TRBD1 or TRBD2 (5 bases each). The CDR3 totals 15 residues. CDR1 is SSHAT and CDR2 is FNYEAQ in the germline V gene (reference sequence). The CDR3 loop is CASSLDTGTGETQYF. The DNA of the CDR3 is TGTGCTAGCAGCTTAGACACCGGGACCGGAGAGACCCAGTACTTC.